This T cell receptor (beta chain) was documented in a study of PD-1 blockade in classical Hodgkin lymphoma. Study-wide background: The nivolumab dose that patients received was 3 mg/kg, given intravenously every 2 weeks.

In every patient, relapse followed autologous stem cell transplantation, while exposure to brentuximab vedotin differed. Classification of best responses gave complete response, partial response or progressive disease. This clone appeared a single time. Assay used: immunoSEQ multiplex PCR; TCRdb lists only in-frame clones, some missing. Of about 21,000 clones detected, about 63% appear once; the ten largest clones hold more than 5%. With V trimmed by 5 bases and J by 6 bases, 7 bases remained unmatched. The CDR3 totals 15 residues. CDR1 and CDR2 (germline): SEHNR, FQNEAQ (reference sequence). The receptor was isolated from a human donor with classical Hodgkin lymphoma. This chain connects TRBV7-9 to TRBJ2-3; 11 bases map to TRBD1. The sample was peripheral blood mononuclear cells (PBMCs), taken at baseline. The chain's CDR3 is CASSPGTGGRDTQYF. Here the CDR3 DNA reads TGTGCCAGCAGCCCCGGGACAGGGGGTCGGGATACGCAGTATTTT.